Given below is one T cell receptor beta chain in context. Its antigen remains unidentified. Germline CDR1 MNHNY, CDR2 SVGAGI (reference sequence). The CDR3 spans 12 residues. V was shortened by 6 bases and J by 11 bases, with 13 bases between the two germline ends. This record belongs to a study of Tregs in tolerant kidney transplant recipients. General observations from the study: Biological reproducibility was not directly addressed in this study. Few patients were studied, so findings need validation in larger groups. Donor-specific Treg expansion exceeded global Treg expansion in tolerant patients, suggesting antigen drive.

Sequencing used immunoSEQ multiplex PCR; TCRdb keeps in-frame clones, though not all of them. The table shows approximately 66,000 clones, with 80% to 90% occurring only once. Here the sequenced sample was Tregs from blood, taken before the transplant. The receptor comes from a human donor who received a combined kidney and bone marrow transplant. The chain is built from TRBV6-6 and TRBJ2-2; D gene uncertain. This chain's CDR3 is CASSETLHELFF. Written as DNA, the CDR3 is TGTGCCAGCAGCGAGACCCTTCACGAGCTGTTTTTT.